The TCR beta chain described here comes from a study of blood T cells in healthy people across ages. The study recruited healthy Caucasian donors from Russia who were aged about 6 to 95. CDR1 SGHDN and CDR2 FVKESK come from the germline V gene. The CDR3 totals 16 residues. V was shortened by 0 bases and J by 1 base, with 12 bases between the two germline ends. Alongside a J-beta primer mix, a sample-barcoded 5' primer served in a second PCR lasting about 7 to 12 cycles. TCRdb analysed the 5' RACE reads with MiXCR anew, one entry per CDR3 protein. Of 1.5 million to 2 million distinct CDR3 sequences in the sample, just under 50% were seen once. The study, taken as a whole, reports: Age advanced and TCR beta diversity per million T cells fell, roughly linearly.

To note about this clonotype: Its antigen is currently unknown.

The source is a woman aged 35 to 49 in good health. The rearrangement links TRBV14 to TRBJ2-5; D is unresolved. The specimen sequenced was blood. In DNA form, the CDR3 reads TGTGCCAGCAGCCAAGATCGGAAAGCGCGCCAAGAGACCCAGTACTTC. This gives the protein CASSQDRKARQETQYF.